Each of the 28 T cell receptor beta chains below was sequenced from the same sample in a study of CD4+ T cells in melanoma. Assay: immunoSEQ multiplex PCR; the TCRdb copy retains only in-frame clones and omits some. The table records roughly 10,000 clones, approximately 68% of them present only once. The sequenced sample consisted of cells from a culture (not recorded whether cultured in vitro). All receptors come from a human donor with melanoma.

The rearrangement uses TRBV4-1 and TRBJ2-5; 12 nucleotides line up with TRBD1. The CDR3 sequence is 16 residues long. The V segment lost 2 bases and the J segment 5 bases; nucleotides outside the gene matches: 6. Germline V gives CDR1 MGHRA, CDR2 YSYEKL. This CDR3 is CASSQQGQGARETQYF. For the CDR3, the DNA is TGCGCCAGCAGCCAACAGGGACAGGGGGCGCGGGAGACCCAGTACTTC.

The chain uses TRBV5-4 and TRBJ1-2, with D possibly TRBD1 on 6 matching bases. From germline, CDR1 is SGHNT and CDR2 YYREEE (reference sequence). Trimming shortened V by 0 bases and J by 0 bases, and 15 bases separated the two germline ends. The CDR3 sequence is 17 residues long. In nucleotides, the CDR3 is TGTGCCAGCAGCTTGGCCTTACGGACAGCACCTAACTATGGCTACACCTTC. Encoded protein: CASSLALRTAPNYGYTF.

The chain recombines TRBV15 with TRBJ1-4; D is unclear. Trimming removed 6 bases at V and 7 bases at J, with 18 bases between. The germline CDR1 and CDR2 sequences are LNHNV and YYDKDF (reference sequence). The CDR3 extends over 15 amino acids. CDR3 sequence: CATSTLGGLLEKLFF. CDR3 sequence (DNA): TGTGCCACCAGTACACTCGGTGGATTACTTGAAAAACTGTTTTTT.

The V call is TRBV10-3, the J call TRBJ2-5; 8 bases fit TRBD1. Trimming at V came to 5 bases and at J to 4 bases, leaving 3 bases not matched to a gene. The CDR3 contains 13 residues. CDR1 and CDR2 from the germline V gene are ENHRY and SYGVKD. The CDR3 DNA reads TGTGCCATCAGTCGGACAGGGACAGAGACCCAGTACTTC. This gives the protein CAISRTGTETQYF.

This clone was counted a few times. The J gene is TRBJ1-6, the V gene TRBV18, with D tentatively TRBD1 (5 bases). V was clipped by 3 bases and J by 8 bases, with 20 bases between them. This CDR3 contains 17 residues. Germline assignment: CDR1 KGHSH and CDR2 LQKENI. DNA for the CDR3: TGTGCCAGCTCACCTAGGGGCCGGTCGTCTAAGGATTCACCCCTCCACTTT. This gives the protein CASSPRGRSSKDSPLHF. Combining the CDR3 with reference TRBV18 and TRBJ1-6 gives the whole variable domain NAGVMQNPRHLVRRRGQEARLRCSPMKGHSHVYWYRQLPEEGLKFMVYLQKENIIDESGMPKERFSAEFPKEGPSILRIQQVVRGDSAAYFCASSPRGRSSKDSPLHFGNGTRLTVT.

The gene calls are TRBV19 and TRBJ1-5, with D possibly being TRBD1 (5 bases). CDR1 is LNHDA and CDR2 is SQIVND in the germline V gene (reference sequence). The germline V and J ends were trimmed by 7 bases and 5 bases, with 9 bases remaining between them. The CDR3 covers 12 residues. The CDR3 sequence is CASNDSDQPQHF. CDR3 coding DNA: TGTGCCAGTAACGACAGTGATCAGCCCCAGCATTTT.

CDR3 in DNA: TGTGCCAGCAGCTTACCCGGGACAGGGATGAAGAATGGCTACACCTTC. This gives the protein CASSLPGTGMKNGYTF. The chain links TRBV5-6 to TRBJ1-2; 9 bases line up with TRBD1. This CDR3 has 16 residues. J lost 6 bases, V lost 2 bases, and 11 bases had no gene match. Germline CDR1 is SGHDT and CDR2 is YYEEEE.

Only one count was recorded for this clone. This rearrangement joins TRBV7-8 to TRBJ2-3; D gene unclear. The CDR3 is 14 residues long. Trimming removed 3 bases from V and 5 bases from J, with 12 bases in between. The germline V gene has CDR1 SGHVS and CDR2 FQNEAQ. CDR3 DNA: TGTGCCAGCAGCTTGCGCATTTTTAGAGATACGCAGTATTTT. This codes for CASSLRIFRDTQYF.

The gene calls are TRBV5-6 and TRBJ1-4; TRBD1 is a possible D gene (5 bases). This CDR3 has 15 amino acids. Germline CDR1 is SGHDT and CDR2 is YYEEEE. V was trimmed by 1 base and J by 3 bases, leaving 10 bases between them. Here the CDR3 DNA reads TGTGCCAGCAGCTTGTTGCCGGGGGCTAATGAAAAACTGTTTTTT. This translates into CASSLLPGANEKLFF.

The chain joins TRBV7-8 to TRBJ2-5, with TRBD2 matching 12 bases. Germline CDR1 reads SGHVS; CDR2 reads FQNEAQ. The CDR3 is 15 residues long. V gave up 5 bases and J gave up 3 bases; unmatched junction bases: 4. CDR3 protein: CASSARLAGEETQYF. CDR3 coding DNA: TGTGCCAGCAGCGCCCGACTAGCGGGGGAAGAGACCCAGTACTTC.

This clone came up a few times. This chain joins TRBV7-8 and TRBJ1-2; D possibly corresponds to TRBD1 (5 bases). Trimming stripped 5 bases from V and 8 bases from J, with 21 bases between. The CDR3 is 15 residues long. The germline V gene encodes CDR1 SGHVS and CDR2 FQNEAQ. The CDR3 bases are TGTGCCAGCAGCCGTTGGGGCGGAGGGATAGGGGGCTACACCTTC. It yields the protein CASSRWGGGIGGYTF.

The rearrangement uses TRBV2 and TRBJ1-1; 10 positions match TRBD1. CDR1 and CDR2 from the germline V gene are SNHLY and FYNNEI. V was clipped by 6 bases and J by 4 bases; unmatched bases: 5. This CDR3 region has 14 residues. The CDR3 sequence is CASRVTGGFTEAFF. The CDR3 DNA follows: TGTGCCAGCAGAGTGACAGGGGGCTTCACTGAAGCTTTCTTT.

The chain joins TRBV7-9 to TRBJ1-1; tentative D call: TRBD1 (6 bases). The V end lost 5 bases, the J end lost 3 bases, and 22 bases lay between the germline ends. The CDR3 is 17 residues long. Germline CDR1 and CDR2: SEHNR and FQNEAQ (reference sequence). CDR3 region: CASSPWGGLSSYTEAFF. DNA of the CDR3: TGTGCCAGCAGCCCATGGGGGGGCTTGTCATCTTACACTGAAGCTTTCTTT.

This clone was seen more than once but under ten times. The chain joins TRBV7-8 to TRBJ2-7; a possible D gene is TRBD2 (7 bases). The V and J ends lost 0 bases and 3 bases respectively, with 15 bases between them. Germline V gives CDR1 SGHVS, CDR2 FQNEAQ. The CDR3 extends over 16 amino acids. The DNA for the CDR3 is TGTGCCAGCAGCTTAGCGCGGGTGGGAGGGGGCTACGAGCAGTACTTC. It encodes CASSLARVGGGYEQYF.

This chain links TRBV5-1 with TRBJ1-5; the D gene is possibly TRBD1 (6 bases). Germline V gives CDR1 SGHRS, CDR2 YFSETQ. This CDR3 region has 15 residues. V lost 0 bases and J lost 3, with 10 bases in between. CDR3 loop: CASSLGDTDNQPQHF. In nucleotides, the CDR3 is TGCGCCAGCAGCTTGGGGGACACCGACAATCAGCCCCAGCATTTT.

V usage is TRBV7-2 and J usage is TRBJ2-3; TRBD2 aligns across 7 bases. Germline CDR1 SGHTA, CDR2 FQGNSA. The CDR3 runs to 17 residues. V shed 2 bases, J shed 1 base, and the junction held 9 bases outside the gene matches. Here the CDR3 reads CASSLRGGGGGTDTQYF. The CDR3 nucleotides read TGTGCCAGCAGCTTAAGGGGAGGCGGGGGTGGCACAGATACGCAGTATTTT.

The V gene is TRBV6-5, the J gene TRBJ1-1; maybe TRBD1 (5 bases). CDR3 length: 14 residues. V lost 9 bases, J lost 0 bases, and 14 bases lay in between. CDR1 and CDR2 from the germline V gene are MNHEY and SVGAGI. The CDR3 spells CASWLQDMNTEAFF. The CDR3 bases are TGTGCCAGTTGGCTTCAGGACATGAACACTGAAGCTTTCTTT.

This CDR3 is CASSRLLSGNTIYF. The CDR3 DNA sequence: TGTGCCAGCAGTCGGCTGCTCTCTGGAAACACCATATATTTT. The chain combines TRBV11-2 with TRBJ1-3; D is unclear. Germline CDR1 reads SGHAT; CDR2 reads FQNNGV. V dropped 6 bases and J dropped 0 bases, with 9 bases sitting between them. CDR3 length equals 14 residues.

This sequence joins TRBV5-5 and TRBJ1-1, with a tentative D call TRBD1 (6 bases). Germline V lookup: CDR1 SGHKS, CDR2 YYEKEE (reference sequence). The V end was cut by 4 bases, the J end by 1 base, with 14 bases between. There are 15 residues in the CDR3. In nucleotides, the CDR3 is TGTGCCAGCAGCCAAGGGGGGGGATGGAACACTGAAGCTTTCTTT. Translating it yields CASSQGGGWNTEAFF.

The sample holds a few counts of this clone. The V gene is TRBV6-1, the J gene TRBJ1-6, with a weak D call TRBD1 (5 bases). This CDR3 comprises 14 residues. Trimming took off 5 bases at V and 4 bases at J, with 9 bases between the two ends. Germline-derived CDR1 and CDR2 are MNHNS and SASEGT. The CDR3 region is CASSSGPYNSPLHF. DNA of the CDR3: TGTGCCAGCAGTTCGGGACCATATAATTCACCCCTCCACTTT.

The V gene is TRBV18, the J gene TRBJ2-7, with a possible D match to TRBD2 (5 bases). The germline gives CDR1 KGHSH, CDR2 LQKENI. Trimming shortened V by 4 bases and J by 4 bases, and 20 bases separated the two germline ends. The CDR3 has 16 amino acids. CDR3 amino acids: CASSRGLAPLGYEQYF. CDR3 in DNA: TGTGCCAGCTCACGCGGACTTGCCCCGTTAGGGTACGAGCAGTACTTC.

This clone was counted only a few times. The chain combines TRBV18 with TRBJ2-7; a possible D gene is TRBD2 (7 bases). CDR3 length equals 14 residues. Trimming removed 3 bases from V and 2 bases from J, with 11 bases in between. Germline CDR1 KGHSH, CDR2 LQKENI. This CDR3 is CASSPEGGAYEQYF. The CDR3 region has the DNA TGTGCCAGCTCACCCGAGGGGGGGGCCTACGAGCAGTACTTC.

V and J are TRBV27 and TRBJ1-4; D uncertain. Germline lookup yields CDR1 MNHEY and CDR2 SMNVEV (reference sequence). The length of the CDR3 is 17 residues. The V end lost 5 bases, the J end lost 0 bases, and 16 bases lay between the germline ends. This chain's CDR3 is CASSKTRPFATNEKLFF. The CDR3 region has the DNA TGTGCCAGCAGTAAGACAAGACCTTTTGCAACTAATGAAAAACTGTTTTTT.

The genes are TRBV6-1 and TRBJ1-1; a possible D gene is TRBD1 (6 bases). The germline gives CDR1 MNHNS, CDR2 SASEGT. The CDR3 loop spans 13 amino acids. The germline V and J ends were trimmed by 7 bases and 4 bases, with 13 bases remaining between them. The CDR3 loop is CASKLTGGTEAFF. Written as DNA, the CDR3 is TGTGCCAGCAAGTTGACAGGCGGCACTGAAGCTTTCTTT.

This clone has a handful of counts. The rearrangement joins TRBV2 to TRBJ1-1; D is undetermined. The CDR3 runs 14 residues. V was trimmed by 7 bases and J by 1 base, leaving 13 bases between them. Per germline, CDR1 SNHLY and CDR2 FYNNEI. The CDR3 DNA reads TGTGCCAGCAAGGAAAGAGTGTCGAACACTGAAGCTTTCTTT. Translation: CASKERVSNTEAFF.

The V call is TRBV14, the J call TRBJ2-7; no definite D call. Germline V gives CDR1 SGHDN, CDR2 FVKESK. The ends were cut back, 1 base at V and 6 bases at J, with 16 bases in the middle. The CDR3 runs 15 residues. The CDR3 DNA follows: TGTGCCAGCAGCCAAGTAGGCGGTATTCTGGCCGAGCAGTACTTC. Translating it yields CASSQVGGILAEQYF.

The chain employs TRBV2 and TRBJ2-7, with 10 bases aligning to TRBD1. V shed 6 bases, J shed 2 bases, and the junction held 4 bases outside the gene matches. CDR1 and CDR2 from the germline V gene are SNHLY and FYNNEI. The CDR3 runs to 14 residues. CDR3 protein: CASRRGQGTYEQYF. The CDR3 bases are TGTGCCAGCAGGAGGGGACAGGGGACCTACGAGCAGTACTTC.

This clone showed up just once. V and J are TRBV5-6 and TRBJ2-7, with D maybe TRBD2 (6 bases). Trimming pared 1 base from V and 4 bases from J, leaving 12 bases between. There are 14 residues in the CDR3. Germline V gene sequence: CDR1 SGHDT, CDR2 YYEEEE. CDR3 sequence (DNA): TGTGCCAGCAGCTTGTGGGGGGTGACATACGAGCAGTACTTC. Translated, it gives CASSLWGVTYEQYF.